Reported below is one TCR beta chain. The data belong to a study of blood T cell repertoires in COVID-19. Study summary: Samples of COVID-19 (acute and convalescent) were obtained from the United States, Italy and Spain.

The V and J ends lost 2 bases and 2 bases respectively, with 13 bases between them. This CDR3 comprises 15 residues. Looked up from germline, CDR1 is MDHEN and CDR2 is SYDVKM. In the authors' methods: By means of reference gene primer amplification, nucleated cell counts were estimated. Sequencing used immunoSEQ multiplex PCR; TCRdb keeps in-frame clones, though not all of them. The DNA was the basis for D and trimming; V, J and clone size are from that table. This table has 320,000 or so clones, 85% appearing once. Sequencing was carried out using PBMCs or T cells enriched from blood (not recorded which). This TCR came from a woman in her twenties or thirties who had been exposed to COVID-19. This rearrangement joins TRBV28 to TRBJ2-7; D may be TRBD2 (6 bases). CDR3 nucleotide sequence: TGTGCCAGCAGTTTAGGTAATAGCGGAACCTACGAGCAGTACTTC. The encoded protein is CASSLGNSGTYEQYF.